These T cell receptor beta chains were read from a single sample in a study of blood T cell repertoires in COVID-19. The table came from immunoSEQ multiplex PCR; TCRdb's copy has only in-frame clones and leaves some out. The sample shows roughly 110,000 clones, 70% to 90% of them seen only once. Sample: peripheral blood. The receptor source for this set is a man in his forties with active or convalescent COVID-19. Both conserved end residues are part of each CDR3. Fields, in order: V gene, D gene, CDR3 protein. D genes are given only for firm matches.

TRBV5-1 | TRBD2 | CASSSGLASDTQYF
TRBV7-7 | TRBD1 | CASSLDFPGTGNTGELFF
TRBV29-1 | - | CSVGDTEAFF
TRBV18 | - | CASSSPQGNNSPLHF
TRBV7-2 | TRBD2 | CASSNLAAGSKQYF
TRBV28 | TRBD1 | CASSLGGAGDTQYF
TRBV5-1 | TRBD1 | CASRRTGATPYYEQYF
TRBV7-2 | - | CASSPRGGGPNTEAFF
TRBV15 | TRBD2 | CATSRDVGGLAGGFF
TRBV6-5 | - | CASRHVAGGGYTF
TRBV6-2/TRBV6-3 | TRBD2 | CASSYSGLGTDTQYF
TRBV5-1 | - | CASSPRGTNTGELFF
TRBV5-1 | - | CASSPGGHPYEQYF
TRBV10-3 | TRBD1 | CAISDSPPRQGSTDTQYF
TRBV28 | - | CASSLMSGYTF
TRBV4-3 | - | CASSQDPGNNSPLHF
TRBV11-2 | - | CASSPLRAGLTYNEQFF
TRBV3-1/TRBV3-2 | TRBD2 | CASSRLAGGPYQETQYF
TRBV6-4 | TRBD2 | CASSISGEGADTQYF
TRBV4-3 | TRBD1 | CASSQGRDRRDTEAFF
TRBV15 | - | CATSREAGNLNTEAFF
TRBV5-5 | TRBD2 | CASSLSGVNNEQFF
TRBV3-1/TRBV3-2 | - | CASSQERGNTEAFF
TRBV5-4 | - | CASSSVTDTQYF
TRBV25-1 | TRBD2 | CASSDGRINNEQFF
TRBV11-3 | - | CASSLGGEETQYF
TRBV11-2 | - | CASRQLALMNTEAFF
TRBV9 | TRBD1 | CASSSWTGPNYGYTF
TRBV10-1 | TRBD2 | CASSGGRSGRVGEQFF
TRBV14 | TRBD1 | CASSALQGNEQFF
TRBV7-2 | - | CASSPTQGPYGYTF
TRBV19 | TRBD2 | CASRLAGAAYNEQFF
TRBV5-4 | TRBD1 | CASSLQGANSPLHF
TRBV10-1 | - | CASGSGSAGWGQFF
TRBV27 | TRBD2 | CASSLLADNEQFF
TRBV18 | TRBD2 | CASSPVERLLAEPTDTQYF
TRBV29-1 | TRBD1 | CSVGQGDGTEAFF
TRBV9 | TRBD2 | CASSVGLVGNEQFF
TRBV6-5 | TRBD1 | CASSLGQAQGVGYTF
TRBV11-2 | TRBD2 | CASSPLGGIDRPYEQYF
TRBV7-8 | - | CASQDSYGYTF